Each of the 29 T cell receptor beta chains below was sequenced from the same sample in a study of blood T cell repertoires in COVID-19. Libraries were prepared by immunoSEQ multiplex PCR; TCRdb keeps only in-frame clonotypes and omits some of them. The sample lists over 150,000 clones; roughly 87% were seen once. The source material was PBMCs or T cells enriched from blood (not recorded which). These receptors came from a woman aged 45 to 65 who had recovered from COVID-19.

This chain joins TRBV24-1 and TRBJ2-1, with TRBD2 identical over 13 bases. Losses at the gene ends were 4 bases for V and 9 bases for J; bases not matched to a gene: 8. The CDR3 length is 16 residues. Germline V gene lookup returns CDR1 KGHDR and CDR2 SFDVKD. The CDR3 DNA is TGTGCCACCAGTGACCCGGGACTAGCGGGAATCAGTGAGCAGTTCTTC. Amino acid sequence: CATSDPGLAGISEQFF.

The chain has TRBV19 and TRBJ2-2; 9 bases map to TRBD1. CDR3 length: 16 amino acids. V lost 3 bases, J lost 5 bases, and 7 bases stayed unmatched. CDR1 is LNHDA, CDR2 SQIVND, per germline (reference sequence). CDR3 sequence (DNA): TGTGCCAGTAGTATCGGACAGGGGAAGGTGACCGGGGAGCTGTTTTTT. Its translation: CASSIGQGKVTGELFF.

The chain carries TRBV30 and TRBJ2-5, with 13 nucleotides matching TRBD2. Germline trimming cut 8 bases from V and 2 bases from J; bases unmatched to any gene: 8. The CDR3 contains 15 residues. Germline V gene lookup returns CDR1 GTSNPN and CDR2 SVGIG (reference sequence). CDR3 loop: CARRTSGGAQETQYF. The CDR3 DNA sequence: TGTGCCCGGCGGACTAGCGGGGGAGCTCAAGAGACCCAGTACTTC.

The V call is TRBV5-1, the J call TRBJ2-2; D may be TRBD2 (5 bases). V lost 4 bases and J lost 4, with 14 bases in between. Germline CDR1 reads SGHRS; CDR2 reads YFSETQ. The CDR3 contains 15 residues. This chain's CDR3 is CASSRLLDFTGELFF. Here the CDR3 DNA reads TGCGCCAGCAGCCGATTGTTGGACTTCACCGGGGAGCTGTTTTTT.

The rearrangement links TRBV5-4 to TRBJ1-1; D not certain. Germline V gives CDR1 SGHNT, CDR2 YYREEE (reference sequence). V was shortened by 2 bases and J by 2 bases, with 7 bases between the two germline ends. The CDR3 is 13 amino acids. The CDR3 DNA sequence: TGTGCCAGCAGCTTACAGAGCAACACTGAAGCTTTCTTT. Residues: CASSLQSNTEAFF.

Here the CDR3 DNA reads TGCGCCAGCAGCTTCGGGACTAGCGGGAGGGCTGAGCAGTTCTTC. Amino acid sequence: CASSFGTSGRAEQFF. This rearrangement joins TRBV5-1 to TRBJ2-1; TRBD2 aligns across 16 bases. V lost 2 bases and J lost 9; bases outside the gene matches: 2. The length of the CDR3 is 15 residues. Looked up from germline, CDR1 is SGHRS and CDR2 is YFSETQ.

CDR3 loop: CASSFRGGNTIYF. Here the CDR3 DNA reads TGTGCCAGCAGCTTTAGGGGAGGAAACACCATATATTTT. This chain connects TRBV5-4 to TRBJ1-3; tentative D call: TRBD1 (5 bases). Trimming shortened V by 2 bases and J by 4 bases, and 7 bases separated the two germline ends. CDR1 is SGHNT and CDR2 is YYREEE in the germline V gene (reference sequence). The CDR3 has 13 amino acids.

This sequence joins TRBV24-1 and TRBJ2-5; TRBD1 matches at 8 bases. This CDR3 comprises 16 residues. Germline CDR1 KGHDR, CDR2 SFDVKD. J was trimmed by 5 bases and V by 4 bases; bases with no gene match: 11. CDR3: CATSDSRTGSRETQYF. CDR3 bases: TGTGCCACCAGTGACTCACGGACAGGGAGTAGGGAGACCCAGTACTTC.

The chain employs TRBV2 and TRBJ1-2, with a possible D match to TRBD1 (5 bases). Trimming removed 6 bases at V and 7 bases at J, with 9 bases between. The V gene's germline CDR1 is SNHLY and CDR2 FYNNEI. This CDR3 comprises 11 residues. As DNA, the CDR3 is TGTGCCAGCAGATCGGGGGGTGGCTACACCTTC. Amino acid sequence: CASRSGGGYTF. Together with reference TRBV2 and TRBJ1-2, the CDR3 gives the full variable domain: EPEVTQTPSHQVTQMGQEVILRCVPISNHLYFYWYRQILGQKVEFLVSFYNNEISEKSEIFDDQFSVERPDGSNFTLKIRSTKLEDSAMYFCASRSGGGYTFGSGTRLTVV.

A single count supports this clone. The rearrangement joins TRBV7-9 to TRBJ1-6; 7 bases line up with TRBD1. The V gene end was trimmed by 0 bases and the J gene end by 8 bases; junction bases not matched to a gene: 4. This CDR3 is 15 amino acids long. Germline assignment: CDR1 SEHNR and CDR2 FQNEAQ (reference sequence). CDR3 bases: TGTGCCAGCAGCTTAGCCGGGACAGCAGATTCACCCCTCCACTTT. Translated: CASSLAGTADSPLHF.

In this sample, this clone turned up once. DNA of the CDR3: TGTGCCAGCAGCCCCCCCCCGGGAGAAAATCAGCCCCAGCATTTT. Translating gives CASSPPPGENQPQHF. This chain connects TRBV14 to TRBJ1-5; no reliable D call. The V gene's germline CDR1 is SGHDN and CDR2 FVKESK. Trimming pared 4 bases from V and 4 bases from J, leaving 14 bases between. The CDR3 totals 15 residues.

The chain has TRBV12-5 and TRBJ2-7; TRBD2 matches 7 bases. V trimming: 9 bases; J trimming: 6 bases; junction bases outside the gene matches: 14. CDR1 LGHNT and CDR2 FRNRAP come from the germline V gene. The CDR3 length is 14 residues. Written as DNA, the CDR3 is TGTGCTAGCGATACCCGACTAGCTCTCTCCGAGCAGTACTTC. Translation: CASDTRLALSEQYF.

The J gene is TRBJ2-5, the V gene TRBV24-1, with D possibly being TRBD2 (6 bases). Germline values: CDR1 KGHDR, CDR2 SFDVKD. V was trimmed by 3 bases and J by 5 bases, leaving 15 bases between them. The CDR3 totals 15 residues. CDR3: CATSDPFGGAETQYF. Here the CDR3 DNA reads TGTGCCACCAGTGATCCCTTCGGGGGAGCGGAGACCCAGTACTTC.

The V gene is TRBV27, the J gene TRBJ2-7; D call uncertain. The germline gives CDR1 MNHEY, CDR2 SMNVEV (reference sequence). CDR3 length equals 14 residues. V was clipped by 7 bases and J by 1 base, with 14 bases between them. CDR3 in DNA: TGTGCCAGCAACCGGCTGGGCCGTTCCTACGAGCAGTACTTC. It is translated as CASNRLGRSYEQYF.

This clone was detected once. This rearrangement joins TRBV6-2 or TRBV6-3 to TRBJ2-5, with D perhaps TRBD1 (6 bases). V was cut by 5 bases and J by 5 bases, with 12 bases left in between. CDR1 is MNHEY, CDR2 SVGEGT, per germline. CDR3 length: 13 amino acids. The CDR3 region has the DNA TGTGCCAGCAGTCTTAACAGGGAGGAGACCCAGTACTTC. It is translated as CASSLNREETQYF.

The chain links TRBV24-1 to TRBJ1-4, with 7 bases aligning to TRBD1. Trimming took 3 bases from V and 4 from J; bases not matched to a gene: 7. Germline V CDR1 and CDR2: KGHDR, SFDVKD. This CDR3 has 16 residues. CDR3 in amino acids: CATSDPTQGGNEKLFF. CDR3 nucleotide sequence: TGTGCCACCAGTGATCCAACGCAGGGGGGTAATGAAAAACTGTTTTTT.

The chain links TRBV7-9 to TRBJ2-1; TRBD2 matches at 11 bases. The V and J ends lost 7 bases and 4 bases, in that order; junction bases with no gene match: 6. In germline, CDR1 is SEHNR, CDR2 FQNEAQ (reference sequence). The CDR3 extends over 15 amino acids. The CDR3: CASTRGTSGYNEQFF. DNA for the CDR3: TGTGCCAGCACCCGAGGGACTAGCGGTTACAATGAGCAGTTCTTC.

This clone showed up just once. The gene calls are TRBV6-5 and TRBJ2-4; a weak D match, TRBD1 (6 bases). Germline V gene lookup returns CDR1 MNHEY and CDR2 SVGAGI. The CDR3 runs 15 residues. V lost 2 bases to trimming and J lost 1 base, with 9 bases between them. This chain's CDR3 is CASSYDRSAKNIQYF. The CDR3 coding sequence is TGTGCCAGCAGTTACGACAGGTCGGCCAAAAACATTCAGTACTTC.

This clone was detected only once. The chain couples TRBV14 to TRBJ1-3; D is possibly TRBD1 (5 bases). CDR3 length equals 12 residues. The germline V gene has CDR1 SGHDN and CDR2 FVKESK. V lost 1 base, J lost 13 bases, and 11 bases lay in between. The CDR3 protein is CASSQVLNRIYF. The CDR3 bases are TGTGCCAGCAGCCAAGTGCTGAACAGGATATATTTT.

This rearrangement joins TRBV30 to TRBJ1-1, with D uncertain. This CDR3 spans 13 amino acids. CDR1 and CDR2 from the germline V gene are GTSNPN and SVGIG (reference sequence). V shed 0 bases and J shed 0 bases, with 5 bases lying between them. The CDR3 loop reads CAWSVQMNTEAFF. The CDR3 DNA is TGTGCCTGGAGTGTACAGATGAACACTGAAGCTTTCTTT.

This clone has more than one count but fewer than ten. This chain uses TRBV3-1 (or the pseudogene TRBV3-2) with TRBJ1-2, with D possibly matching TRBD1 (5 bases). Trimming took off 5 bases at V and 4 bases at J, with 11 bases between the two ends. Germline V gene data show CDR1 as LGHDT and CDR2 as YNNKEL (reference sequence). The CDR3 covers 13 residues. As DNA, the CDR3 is TGTGCCAGCAGCTTACAGGAGGGCTATGGCTACACCTTC. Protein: CASSLQEGYGYTF.

The DNA of the CDR3 is TGTGCCAGCCGGGGAACAGGGAAGAATGAAAAACTGTTTTTT. Its translation: CASRGTGKNEKLFF. J is TRBJ1-4 and V is TRBV6-5, with a weak D call TRBD1 (6 bases). CDR1 and CDR2 (germline): MNHEY, SVGAGI. The CDR3 sequence is 14 residues long. V dropped 8 bases and J dropped 5 bases, with 15 bases sitting between them.

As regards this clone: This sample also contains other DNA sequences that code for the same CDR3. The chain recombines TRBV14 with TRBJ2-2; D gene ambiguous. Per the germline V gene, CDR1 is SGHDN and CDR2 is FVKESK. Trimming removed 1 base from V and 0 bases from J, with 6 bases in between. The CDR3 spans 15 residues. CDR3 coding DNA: TGTGCCAGCAGCCAAGTCTCTGCGAACACCGGGGAGCTGTTTTTT. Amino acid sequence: CASSQVSANTGELFF.

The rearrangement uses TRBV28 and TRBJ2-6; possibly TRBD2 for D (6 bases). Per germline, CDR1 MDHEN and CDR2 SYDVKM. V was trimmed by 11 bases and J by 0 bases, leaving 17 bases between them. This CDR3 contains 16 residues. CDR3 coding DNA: TGTGCCGCCACCGGGACTCCGAGCTCTGGGGCCAACGTCCTGACTTTC. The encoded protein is CAATGTPSSGANVLTF. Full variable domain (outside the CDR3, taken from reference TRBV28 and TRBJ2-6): DVKVTQSSRYLVKRTGEKVFLECVQDMDHENMFWYRQDPGLGLRLIYFSYDVKMKEKGDIPEGYSVSREKKERFSLILESASTNQTSMYLCAATGTPSSGANVLTFGAGSRLTVL.

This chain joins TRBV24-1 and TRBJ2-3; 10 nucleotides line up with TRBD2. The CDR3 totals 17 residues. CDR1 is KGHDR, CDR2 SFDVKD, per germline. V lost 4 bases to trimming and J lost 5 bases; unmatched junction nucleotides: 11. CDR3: CATSDPPSGRNIDTQYF. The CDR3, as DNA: TGTGCCACCAGTGACCCTCCTAGCGGGAGAAATATAGATACGCAGTATTTT.

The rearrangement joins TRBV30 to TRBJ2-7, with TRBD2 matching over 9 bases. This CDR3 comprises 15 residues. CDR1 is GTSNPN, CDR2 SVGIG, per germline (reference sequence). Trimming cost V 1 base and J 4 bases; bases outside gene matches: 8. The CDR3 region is CAWSGREGLEYEQYF. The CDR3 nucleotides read TGTGCCTGGAGTGGGCGGGAGGGCCTCGAGTACGAGCAGTACTTC. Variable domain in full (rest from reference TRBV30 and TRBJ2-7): SQTIHQWPATLVQPVGSPLSLECTVEGTSNPNLYWYRQAAGRGLQLLFYSVGIGQISSEVPQNLSASRPQDRQFILSSKKLLLSDSGFYLCAWSGREGLEYEQYFGPGTRLTVT.

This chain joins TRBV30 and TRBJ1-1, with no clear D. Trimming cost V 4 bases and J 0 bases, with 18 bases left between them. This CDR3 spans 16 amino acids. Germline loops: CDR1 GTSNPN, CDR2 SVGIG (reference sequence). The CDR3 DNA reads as TGTGCCTGGACTAGCCGTTTCGGAGGGTTGAACACTGAAGCTTTCTTT. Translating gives CAWTSRFGGLNTEAFF.

CDR3 region: CASSSGFNQPQHF. CDR3 nucleotides: TGTGCCAGCAGTTCAGGGTTCAATCAGCCCCAGCATTTT. The chain uses TRBV12-3 or TRBV12-4 and TRBJ1-5; D may be TRBD1 (5 bases). Trimming removed 4 bases from V and 3 bases from J, with 7 bases in between. There are 13 residues in the CDR3.

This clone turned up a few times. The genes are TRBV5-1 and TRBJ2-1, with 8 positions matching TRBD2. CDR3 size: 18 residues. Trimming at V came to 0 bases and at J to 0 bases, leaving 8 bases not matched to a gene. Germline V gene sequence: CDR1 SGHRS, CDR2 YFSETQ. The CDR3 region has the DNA TGCGCCAGCAGCTTGGTAATGGTAGCGGGGAGCTCCTACAATGAGCAGTTCTTC. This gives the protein CASSLVMVAGSSYNEQFF. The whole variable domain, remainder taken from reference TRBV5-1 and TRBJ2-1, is KAGVTQTPRYLIKTRGQQVTLSCSPISGHRSVSWYQQTPGQGLQFLFEYFSETQRNKGNFPGRFSGRQFSNSRSEMNVSTLELGDSALYLCASSLVMVAGSSYNEQFFGPGTRLTVL.